The present T cell receptor beta chain was sequenced within a study of T cells in Graves' hyperthyroidism and ophthalmopathy. Study at large: Peripheral blood was drawn at first diagnosis, prior to all treatment.

Findings of the study overall: Blood also contained most expanded thyroid clonotypes above 0.001.

This CDR3 spans 18 amino acids. Germline V gives CDR1 MNHNY, CDR2 SVGAGI (reference sequence). V was trimmed by 2 bases and J by 1 base, leaving 20 bases between them. TCR beta CDR3 regions were amplified from RNA transcripts. First-round RT-PCR targeting the TCR CDR3 was performed with the HTBI primer set. TCRdb used MiXCR to reprocess the multiplex PCR reads, holding one entry per CDR3 protein. The sample gives some 580,000 distinct CDR3 sequences, approximately 15% of which show up once; 3% to 4% is in the top ten. Remarks on this clonotype: Its antigen remains unidentified.

Patients with ophthalmopathy all had a Clinical Activity Score of at least 3, a NOSPECS grade of at least 4 and duration under 3 months. Uncontrolled infection, other autoimmune disease, pregnancy or lactation excluded patients. The V gene is TRBV6-6, the J gene TRBJ1-2, with D perhaps matching TRBD1 (5 bases). This receptor was taken from a woman in her 40s with Graves' ophthalmopathy. The sequenced sample was blood. The DNA for the CDR3 is TGTGCCAGCAGTTACGGTCCGGGGGATCCTCAAAATAACTATGGCTACACCTTC. It is translated as CASSYGPGDPQNNYGYTF.